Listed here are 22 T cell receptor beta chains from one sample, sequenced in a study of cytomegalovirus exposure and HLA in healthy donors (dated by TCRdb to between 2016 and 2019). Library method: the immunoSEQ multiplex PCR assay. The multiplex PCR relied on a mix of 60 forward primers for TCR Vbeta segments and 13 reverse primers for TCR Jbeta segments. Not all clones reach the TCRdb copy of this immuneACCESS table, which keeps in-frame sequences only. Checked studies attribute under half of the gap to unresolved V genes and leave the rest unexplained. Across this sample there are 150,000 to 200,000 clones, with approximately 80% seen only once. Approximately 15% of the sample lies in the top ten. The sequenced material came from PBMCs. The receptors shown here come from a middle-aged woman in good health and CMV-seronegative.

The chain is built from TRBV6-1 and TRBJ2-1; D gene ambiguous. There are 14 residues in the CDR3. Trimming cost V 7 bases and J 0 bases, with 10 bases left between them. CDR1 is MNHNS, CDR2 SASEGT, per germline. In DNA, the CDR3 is TGTGCCAGCACTTTCGACACCTCCTACAATGAGCAGTTCTTC. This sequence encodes CASTFDTSYNEQFF.

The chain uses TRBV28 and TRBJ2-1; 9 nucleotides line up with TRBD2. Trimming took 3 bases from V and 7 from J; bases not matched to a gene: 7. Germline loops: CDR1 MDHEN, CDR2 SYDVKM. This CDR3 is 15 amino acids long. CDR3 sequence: CASSFPSGRKNEQFF. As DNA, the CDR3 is TGTGCCAGCAGTTTCCCCAGCGGGAGGAAAAATGAGCAGTTCTTC.

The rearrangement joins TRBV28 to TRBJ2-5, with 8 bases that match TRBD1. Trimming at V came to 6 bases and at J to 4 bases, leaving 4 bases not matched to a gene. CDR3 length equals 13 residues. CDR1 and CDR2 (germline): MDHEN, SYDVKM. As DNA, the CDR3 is TGTGCCAGCAGGCCAGGGGGCATAGAGACCCAGTACTTC. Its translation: CASRPGGIETQYF.

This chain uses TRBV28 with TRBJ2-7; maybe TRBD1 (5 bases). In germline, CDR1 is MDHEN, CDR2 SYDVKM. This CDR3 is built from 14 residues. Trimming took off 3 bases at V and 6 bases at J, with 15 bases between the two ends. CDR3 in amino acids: CASSFPAREGEQYF. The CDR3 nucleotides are TGTGCCAGCAGTTTTCCCGCCAGGGAAGGCGAGCAGTACTTC.

This CDR3 is CASSETGTYYGYTF. The CDR3 DNA is TGTGCCAGCAGCGAAACCGGGACTTACTATGGCTACACCTTC. This chain joins TRBV11-2 and TRBJ1-2; weak D call: TRBD1 (5 bases). From germline, CDR1 is SGHAT and CDR2 FQNNGV. This CDR3 contains 14 residues. The ends were cut back, 5 bases at V and 3 bases at J, with 13 bases in the middle.

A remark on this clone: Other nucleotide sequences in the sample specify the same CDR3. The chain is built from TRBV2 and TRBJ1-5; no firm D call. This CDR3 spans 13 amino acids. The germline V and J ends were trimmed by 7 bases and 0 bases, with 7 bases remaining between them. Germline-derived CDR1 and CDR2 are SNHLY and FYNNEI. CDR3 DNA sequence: TGTGCCAGCACCGTCTATAGCAATCAGCCCCAGCATTTT. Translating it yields CASTVYSNQPQHF.

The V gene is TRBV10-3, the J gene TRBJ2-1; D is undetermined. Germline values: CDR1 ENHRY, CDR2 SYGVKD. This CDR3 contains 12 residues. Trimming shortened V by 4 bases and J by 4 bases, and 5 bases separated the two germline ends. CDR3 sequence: CAISGPYNEQFF. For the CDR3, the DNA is TGTGCCATCAGTGGTCCTTACAATGAGCAGTTCTTC.

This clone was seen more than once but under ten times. This CDR3 reads CASSLFPSGQSYEQYF. CDR3 bases: TGTGCCAGCAGCTTATTCCCTAGCGGACAATCCTACGAGCAGTACTTC. This sequence joins TRBV7-2 and TRBJ2-7, with 7 bases that match TRBD2. The germline V gene encodes CDR1 SGHTA and CDR2 FQGNSA. This CDR3 has 16 residues. V shed 2 bases, J shed 1 base, and the junction held 8 bases outside the gene matches.

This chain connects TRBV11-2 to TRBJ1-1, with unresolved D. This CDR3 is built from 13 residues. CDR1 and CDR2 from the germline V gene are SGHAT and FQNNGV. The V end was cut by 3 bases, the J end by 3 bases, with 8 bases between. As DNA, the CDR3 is TGTGCCAGCAGCTTTACCAGTTACACTGAAGCTTTCTTT. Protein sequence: CASSFTSYTEAFF.

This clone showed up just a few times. The CDR3: CASSLGSSNEQYF. The CDR3 DNA follows: TGCGCCAGCAGCCTGGGGTCTAGCAACGAGCAGTACTTC. This sequence joins TRBV5-1 and TRBJ2-7, with D perhaps TRBD2 (5 bases). The V end lost 4 bases, the J end lost 5 bases, and 13 bases lay between the germline ends. Germline V gene lookup returns CDR1 SGHRS and CDR2 YFSETQ. The length of the CDR3 is 13 residues.

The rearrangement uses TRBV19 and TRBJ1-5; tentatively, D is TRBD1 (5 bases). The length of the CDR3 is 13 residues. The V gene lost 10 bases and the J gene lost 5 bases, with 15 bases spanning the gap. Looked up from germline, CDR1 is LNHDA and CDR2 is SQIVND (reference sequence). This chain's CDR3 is CATGQGRDQPQHF. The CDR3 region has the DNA TGTGCCACCGGGCAGGGAAGAGATCAGCCCCAGCATTTT.

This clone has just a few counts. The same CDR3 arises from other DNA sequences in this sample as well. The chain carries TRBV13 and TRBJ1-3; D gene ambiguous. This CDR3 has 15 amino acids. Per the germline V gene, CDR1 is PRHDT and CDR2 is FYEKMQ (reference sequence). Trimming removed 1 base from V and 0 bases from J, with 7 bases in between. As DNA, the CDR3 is TGTGCCAGCAGCTTAGATAGTAGCTCTGGAAACACCATATATTTT. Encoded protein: CASSLDSSSGNTIYF.

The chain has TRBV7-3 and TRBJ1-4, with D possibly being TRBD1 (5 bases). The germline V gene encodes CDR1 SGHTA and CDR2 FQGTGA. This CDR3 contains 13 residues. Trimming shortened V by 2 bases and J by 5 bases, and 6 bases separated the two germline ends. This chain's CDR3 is CASSLGANEKLFF. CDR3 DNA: TGTGCCAGCAGCTTAGGGGCCAATGAAAAACTGTTTTTT.

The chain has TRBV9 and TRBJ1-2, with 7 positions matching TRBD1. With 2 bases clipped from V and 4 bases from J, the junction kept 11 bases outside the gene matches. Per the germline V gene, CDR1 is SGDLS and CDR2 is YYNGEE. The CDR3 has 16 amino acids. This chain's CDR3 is CASSVGGQITGYGYTF. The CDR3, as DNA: TGTGCCAGCAGCGTGGGGGGACAGATCACGGGCTATGGCTACACCTTC.

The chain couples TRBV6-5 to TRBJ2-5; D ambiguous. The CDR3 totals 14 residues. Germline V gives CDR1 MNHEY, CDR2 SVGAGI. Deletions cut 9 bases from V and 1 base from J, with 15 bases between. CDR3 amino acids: CASRRRRLQETQYF. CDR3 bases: TGTGCCAGTCGACGTCGGCGGCTCCAAGAGACCCAGTACTTC.

CDR3 loop: CASSKWTGRMEQFF. In nucleotides, the CDR3 is TGTGCCAGCAGTAAATGGACAGGGCGAATGGAGCAGTTCTTC. The chain employs TRBV27 and TRBJ2-1; 8 bases agree with TRBD1. The J segment lost 10 bases and the V segment lost 5 bases, leaving 10 bases of the junction unmatched. Germline CDR1 reads MNHEY; CDR2 reads SMNVEV (reference sequence). The CDR3 loop spans 14 amino acids.

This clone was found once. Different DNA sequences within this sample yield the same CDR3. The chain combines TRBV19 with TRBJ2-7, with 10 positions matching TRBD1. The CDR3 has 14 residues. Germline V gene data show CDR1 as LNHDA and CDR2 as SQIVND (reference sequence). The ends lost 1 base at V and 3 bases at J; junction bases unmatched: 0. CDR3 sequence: CASSIGTGGYEQYF. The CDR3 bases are TGTGCCAGTAGTATAGGGACAGGGGGCTACGAGCAGTACTTC. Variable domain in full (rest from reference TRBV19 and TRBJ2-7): DGGITQSPKYLFRKEGQNVTLSCEQNLNHDAMYWYRQDPGQGLRLIYYSQIVNDFQKGDIAEGYSVSREKKESFPLTVTSAQKNPTAFYLCASSIGTGGYEQYFGPGTRLTVT.

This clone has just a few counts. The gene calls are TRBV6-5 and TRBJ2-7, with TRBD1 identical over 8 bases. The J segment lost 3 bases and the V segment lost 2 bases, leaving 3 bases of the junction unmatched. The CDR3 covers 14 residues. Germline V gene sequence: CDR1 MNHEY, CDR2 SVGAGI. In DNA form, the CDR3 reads TGTGCCAGCAGTTACCGGGACAGGAACTACGAGCAGTACTTC. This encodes CASSYRDRNYEQYF.

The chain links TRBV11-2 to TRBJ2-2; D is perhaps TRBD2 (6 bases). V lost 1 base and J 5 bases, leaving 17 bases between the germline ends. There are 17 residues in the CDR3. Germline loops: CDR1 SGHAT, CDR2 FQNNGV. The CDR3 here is CASSLAWRGEITGELFF. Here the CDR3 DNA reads TGTGCCAGCAGCTTAGCTTGGAGGGGCGAGATAACCGGGGAGCTGTTTTTT.

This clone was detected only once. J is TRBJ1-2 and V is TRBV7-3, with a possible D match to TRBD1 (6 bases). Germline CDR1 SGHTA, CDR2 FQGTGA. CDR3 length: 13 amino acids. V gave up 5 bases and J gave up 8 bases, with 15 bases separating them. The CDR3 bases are TGTGCCAGCAGCCCCGGGGGGCGCGACGGCTACACCTTC. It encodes CASSPGGRDGYTF.

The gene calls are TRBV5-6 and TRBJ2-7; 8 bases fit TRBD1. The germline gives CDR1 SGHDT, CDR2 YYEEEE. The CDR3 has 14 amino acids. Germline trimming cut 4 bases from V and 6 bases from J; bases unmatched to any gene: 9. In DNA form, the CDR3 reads TGTGCCAGCAGCCGGGGGACAGGAAGAGGCGAGCAGTACTTC. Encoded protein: CASSRGTGRGEQYF. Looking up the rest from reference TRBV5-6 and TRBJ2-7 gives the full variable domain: DAGVTQSPTHLIKTRGQQVTLRCSPKSGHDTVSWYQQALGQGPQFIFQYYEEEERQRGNFPDRFSGHQFPNYSSELNVNALLLGDSALYLCASSRGTGRGEQYFGPGTRLTVT.

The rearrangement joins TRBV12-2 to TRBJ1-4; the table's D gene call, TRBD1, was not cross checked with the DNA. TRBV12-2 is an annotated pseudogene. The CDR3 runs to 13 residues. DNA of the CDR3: TGTGCAAGTGTACAGGGTAAGGGAGAAAAACTGTTTTTT. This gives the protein CASVQGKGEKLFF.